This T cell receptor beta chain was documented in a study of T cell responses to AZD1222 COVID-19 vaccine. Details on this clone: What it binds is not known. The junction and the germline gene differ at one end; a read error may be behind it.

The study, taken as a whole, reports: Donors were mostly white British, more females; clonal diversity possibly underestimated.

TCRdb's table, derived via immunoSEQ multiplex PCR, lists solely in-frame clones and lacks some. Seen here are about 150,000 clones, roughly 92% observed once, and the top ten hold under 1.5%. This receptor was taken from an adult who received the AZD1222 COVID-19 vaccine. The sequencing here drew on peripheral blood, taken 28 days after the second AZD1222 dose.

In nucleotides, the CDR3 is TGTGCCAGCAGCCGCGACATCAAGGGATATTACGACTTC. Translation: CASSRDIKGYYDF. The chain combines TRBV14 with TRBJ2-7; D is unclear. Looked up from germline, CDR1 is SGHDN and CDR2 is FVKESK. This CDR3 contains 13 residues.